This record concerns one T cell receptor (beta chain) sequence. Its antigen is undetermined. Per germline, CDR1 MDHEN and CDR2 SYDVKM. The V and J ends lost 6 bases and 0 bases respectively, with 11 bases between them. There are 14 residues in the CDR3. Reverse transcription of about 0.5 to 1 ug RNA used random hexamers. TCR beta CDR3 was amplified by immunoSEQ covering 54 Vbeta and 13 Jbeta. TCRdb analysed the immunoSEQ multiplex PCR reads with MiXCR anew, one entry per CDR3 protein. The table lists 15,000 to 20,000 distinct CDR3 sequences, about 95% of them singletons. TCR beta sequencing was performed on blood CD8+ and CD4+ T cells. As controls, healthy donors matched for age and sex were used. The data derive from a study of CD8 T cells in Susac syndrome. Overall study findings and caveats: By the study's own acknowledgment, its TCR sequencing and HLA analysis included relatively few individuals.

The specimen sequenced was CD8+ T cells from PBMCs. The V gene is TRBV28, the J gene TRBJ2-5; D gene ambiguous. This sequence was found in a human donor in good health. The CDR3 sequence: CASRLDLNQETQYF. CDR3 nucleotide sequence: TGTGCCAGCAGGCTCGACTTGAACCAAGAGACCCAGTACTTC.